Presented here are 10 T cell receptor beta chains from one specimen sequenced in a study of cytomegalovirus exposure and HLA in healthy donors. In the PCR, 60 Vbeta and 13 Jbeta primers were used. The repertoire was sequenced with immunoSEQ multiplex PCR; TCRdb's copy has only in-frame clones and lacks some. The table shows over 65,000 clones, with about 76% occurring only once. Material for sequencing was PBMCs. All receptors derive from a woman aged 35 to 49 in good health and CMV-seropositive.

The chain carries TRBV6-5 and TRBJ1-3; D unclear. Between the trimmed V and J ends, which lost 7 bases and 8 bases, there was a span of 9 bases. The CDR3 sequence is 11 residues long. Germline values: CDR1 MNHEY, CDR2 SVGAGI. The CDR3 loop is CASTAMDTIYF. In nucleotides, the CDR3 is TGTGCCAGCACCGCTATGGACACCATATATTTT.

The gene calls are TRBV27 and TRBJ2-1; 10 bases match TRBD1. Per germline, CDR1 MNHEY and CDR2 SMNVEV (reference sequence). V trimming: 4 bases; J trimming: 2 bases; junction bases outside the gene matches: 5. This CDR3 has 16 amino acids. The CDR3 DNA follows: TGTGCCAGCAGTTCACCGGGACAGGGGACCTACAATGAGCAGTTCTTC. Protein sequence: CASSSPGQGTYNEQFF.

The rearrangement links TRBV15 to TRBJ2-7, with a possible D match to TRBD2 (5 bases). The CDR3 sequence is 12 residues long. V was cut by 0 bases and J by 6 bases, with 6 bases left in between. Germline CDR1 reads LNHNV; CDR2 reads YYDKDF (reference sequence). The CDR3 is CATSRDRGEQYF. The DNA for the CDR3 is TGTGCCACCAGCAGAGATCGGGGCGAGCAGTACTTC.

This clone has a handful of counts. V usage is TRBV4-3 and J usage is TRBJ1-1; 11 nucleotides align to TRBD1. Germline assignment: CDR1 LGHNA and CDR2 YSLEER. V shed 4 bases, J shed 4 bases, and the junction held 5 bases outside the gene matches. The CDR3 has 15 residues. CDR3 nucleotide sequence: TGCGCCAGCAGCCCCGGACAGGGGGCGAGCACTGAAGCTTTCTTT. Translation gives CASSPGQGASTEAFF.

The chain uses TRBV6-1 and TRBJ2-5; 7 bases match TRBD2. Germline V gives CDR1 MNHNS, CDR2 SASEGT. The CDR3 covers 14 residues. The J segment lost 4 bases and the V segment lost 2 bases, leaving 4 bases of the junction unmatched. CDR3 residues: CASSEWGGRETQYF. The CDR3 nucleotides are TGTGCCAGCAGTGAATGGGGGGGGAGAGAGACCCAGTACTTC.

This clone was seen once. The chain carries TRBV2 and TRBJ2-5; 8 bases line up with TRBD1. Germline CDR1 reads SNHLY; CDR2 reads FYNNEI. This CDR3 comprises 14 residues. Losses at the gene ends were 6 bases for V and 5 bases for J; bases not matched to a gene: 8. The DNA of the CDR3 is TGTGCCAGCAGAGAGCAGGGGGCGGGGGAGACCCAGTACTTC. This gives the protein CASREQGAGETQYF.

This chain joins TRBV5-1 and TRBJ2-5; maybe TRBD2 (6 bases). Trimming pared 6 bases from V and 4 bases from J, leaving 22 bases between. The germline CDR1 and CDR2 sequences are SGHRS and YFSETQ. The CDR3 is 16 amino acids. In DNA form, the CDR3 reads TGCGCCAGCAAAATCGGGGCGGGGCCCGCCCGAGAGACCCAGTACTTC. It codes for CASKIGAGPARETQYF.

The gene calls are TRBV6-4 and TRBJ2-3; 10 bases are shared with TRBD2. Germline CDR1 MRHNA, CDR2 SNTAGT. Unmatched junction bases numbered 5, after V lost 3 bases and J lost 2 bases. The CDR3 is made up of 16 amino acids. CDR3 sequence: CASSEQSGGATDTQYF. CDR3 DNA: TGTGCCAGCAGTGAGCAAAGCGGGGGGGCCACAGATACGCAGTATTTT.

The rearrangement links TRBV15 to TRBJ1-2; tentatively, D is TRBD1 (6 bases). Trimming took off 5 bases at V and 2 bases at J, with 18 bases between the two ends. Germline-derived CDR1 and CDR2 are LNHNV and YYDKDF (reference sequence). This CDR3 region has 16 residues. The CDR3 is CATSRSVDSWNYGYTF. In nucleotides, the CDR3 is TGTGCCACCAGCCGATCTGTGGACAGCTGGAACTATGGCTACACCTTC. Full variable domain (outside the CDR3, taken from reference TRBV15 and TRBJ1-2): DAMVIQNPRYQVTQFGKPVTLSCSQTLNHNVMYWYQQKSSQAPKLLFHYYDKDFNNEADTPDNFQSRRPNTSFCFLDIRSPGLGDTAMYLCATSRSVDSWNYGYTFGSGTRLTVV.

The rearrangement uses TRBV19 and TRBJ1-1; TRBD1 agrees at 9 bases. V lost 3 bases and J lost 4; bases outside the gene matches: 3. The CDR3 covers 14 residues. Germline V gene lookup returns CDR1 LNHDA and CDR2 SQIVND (reference sequence). Here the CDR3 reads CASSIRTGATEAFF. CDR3 coding DNA: TGTGCCAGTAGTATTCGGACAGGGGCCACTGAAGCTTTCTTT.